A single sample is the source of the 17 T cell receptor beta chains below, sequenced in a study of blood T cell repertoires in COVID-19. Here immunoSEQ multiplex PCR was the method, and the copy in TCRdb shows in-frame clones only, minus some. The sample lists over 300,000 clones, approximately 91% occurring once. The sample was PBMCs or T cells enriched from blood (not recorded which). The receptors derive from a middle-aged woman who had recovered from COVID-19.

The rearrangement uses TRBV21-1 and TRBJ2-1; TRBD1 was called by the table and not checked on the DNA. TRBV21-1 is a pseudogene locus. This CDR3 has 18 residues. CDR3 in DNA: TGTGCCAGCAGCTTCAACGGACACCGGGGGACAGGGGGTGATGAGCAGTTCTTC. Translated, it gives CASSFNGHRGTGGDEQFF.

The rearrangement joins TRBV28 to TRBJ1-2, with 7 bases aligning to TRBD1. The CDR3 contains 13 residues. J lost 3 bases, V lost 5 bases, and 3 bases had no gene match. Germline V gene sequence: CDR1 MDHEN, CDR2 SYDVKM. The CDR3 nucleotides are TGTGCCAGCAGTCGGGACAGCTACTATGGCTACACCTTC. Amino acids: CASSRDSYYGYTF.

The V gene is TRBV11-2, the J gene TRBJ1-3, with D tentatively TRBD1 (5 bases). Germline V gene lookup returns CDR1 SGHAT and CDR2 FQNNGV. With 2 bases removed from V and 0 bases from J, the gap between germline ends came to 11 bases. The CDR3 totals 16 residues. The CDR3 coding sequence is TGTGCCAGCAGCTTACGGACATTGGGCTCTGGAAACACCATATATTTT. It specifies CASSLRTLGSGNTIYF.

V usage is TRBV30 and J usage is TRBJ1-5; D remains ambiguous. Trimming cost V 3 bases and J 5 bases, with 8 bases left between them. The CDR3 covers 12 residues. In germline, CDR1 is GTSNPN, CDR2 SVGIG (reference sequence). The CDR3: CAWRYPDQPQHF. CDR3 nucleotides: TGTGCCTGGAGGTATCCGGATCAGCCCCAGCATTTT.

The chain recombines TRBV5-1 with TRBJ2-2; 7 nucleotides align to TRBD2. V lost 4 bases, J lost 1 base, and 10 bases stayed unmatched. Germline CDR1 is SGHRS and CDR2 is YFSETQ. CDR3 length equals 17 residues. The CDR3 nucleotides read TGCGCCAGCAGCCTCCCCGGTAGCGGGTTGAACACCGGGGAGCTGTTTTTT. Its protein is CASSLPGSGLNTGELFF.

This clone was seen a single time. J is TRBJ2-3 and V is TRBV24-1; D possibly corresponds to TRBD2 (6 bases). Germline V gene lookup returns CDR1 KGHDR and CDR2 SFDVKD. V lost 0 bases and J lost 2, with 8 bases in between. The CDR3 has 15 amino acids. The CDR3 reads CATSDLGGSTDTQYF. The CDR3 DNA follows: TGTGCCACCAGTGATTTGGGGGGGTCCACAGATACGCAGTATTTT.

V is TRBV27 and J is TRBJ2-4; D is uncertain. Trimming took 5 bases from V and 7 from J, leaving 21 bases between them. The CDR3 length is 16 residues. CDR1 is MNHEY, CDR2 SMNVEV, per germline (reference sequence). The chain's CDR3 is CASSPQTKRLQNIQYF. CDR3 sequence (DNA): TGTGCCAGCAGTCCCCAGACCAAGAGGCTCCAGAACATTCAGTACTTC.

J is TRBJ2-7 and V is TRBV27; 8 bases fit TRBD1. This CDR3 contains 14 residues. Germline CDR1 MNHEY, CDR2 SMNVEV (reference sequence). V trimming: 8 bases; J trimming: 2 bases; junction bases outside the gene matches: 8. The CDR3 bases are TGTGCCAGCGGGTGGACAGGGCGGCCCTACGAGCAGTACTTC. It specifies CASGWTGRPYEQYF.

The chain couples TRBV7-2 to TRBJ1-3; TRBD1 agrees at 7 bases. CDR1 is SGHTA, CDR2 FQGNSA, per germline. The CDR3 is 14 amino acids. The trim removed 5 bases at V and 6 bases at J, leaving 7 bases unmatched. CDR3 sequence reads: CASSRGQWSNTIYF. The CDR3 DNA reads as TGTGCCAGCAGCCGGGGACAGTGGTCAAACACCATATATTTT.

Many counts were recorded for this clone. The chain carries TRBV4-3 and TRBJ1-1; 8 bases line up with TRBD1. Germline CDR1 reads LGHNA; CDR2 reads YSLEER. The CDR3 is made up of 17 amino acids. Losses at the gene ends were 4 bases for V and 0 bases for J; bases not matched to a gene: 10. CDR3 nucleotide sequence: TGCGCCAGCAGCCTGGACCCGGGACAGGCCATGAACACTGAAGCTTTCTTT. Protein product: CASSLDPGQAMNTEAFF.

This rearrangement joins TRBV27 to TRBJ1-2, with D uncertain. V was pared by 3 bases and J by 8 bases, with 13 bases between. In germline, CDR1 is MNHEY, CDR2 SMNVEV (reference sequence). This CDR3 comprises 13 residues. CDR3 nucleotide sequence: TGTGCCAGCAGTTTGAACGGTATGAAGGGCTACACCTTC. Translated, it gives CASSLNGMKGYTF.

This chain connects TRBV7-6 to TRBJ2-7, with TRBD1 matching 7 bases. This CDR3 has 13 residues. V dropped 0 bases and J dropped 7; count of bases not matched to a gene: 3. In germline, CDR1 is SGHVS, CDR2 FNYEAQ. CDR3 sequence: CASSLAAGGEQYF. CDR3 sequence (DNA): TGTGCCAGCAGCTTAGCGGCAGGGGGAGAGCAGTACTTC.

This rearrangement joins TRBV3-1 (or the pseudogene TRBV3-2) to TRBJ2-1; D perhaps matches TRBD1 (5 bases). Germline-derived CDR1 and CDR2 are LGHDT and YNNKEL (reference sequence). The CDR3 spans 15 residues. V was cut by 5 bases and J by 3 bases, with 14 bases left in between. CDR3 sequence (DNA): TGTGCCAGCAGCTACCGGACACTCAACTACAATGAGCAGTTCTTC. Its translation: CASSYRTLNYNEQFF.

The chain employs TRBV5-4 and TRBJ1-1; perhaps TRBD1 as D (5 bases). V lost 3 bases and J 8 bases, leaving 11 bases between the germline ends. CDR3 length equals 12 residues. Per the germline V gene, CDR1 is SGHNT and CDR2 is YYREEE (reference sequence). In DNA form, the CDR3 reads TGTGCCAGCAGCTCGGCAGGGTCCGAAGCTTTCTTT. Translation gives CASSSAGSEAFF.

This chain uses TRBV12-3 or TRBV12-4 with TRBJ1-1; no reliable D call. V was clipped by 3 bases and J by 5 bases, with 10 bases between them. The CDR3 sequence is 13 residues long. The CDR3, as DNA: TGTGCCAGCAGTTTCTCGGGGAAAACTGAAGCTTTCTTT. Translated, it gives CASSFSGKTEAFF.

J is TRBJ2-1 and V is TRBV20-1, with D maybe TRBD1 (7 bases). This CDR3 contains 11 residues. V was pared by 2 bases and J by 13 bases, with 12 bases between. The germline gives CDR1 DFQATT, CDR2 SNEGSKA (reference sequence). The CDR3 loop reads CSARWRDSQFF. The CDR3 DNA is TGCAGTGCTAGATGGCGGGACAGCCAGTTCTTC.

This rearrangement joins TRBV19 to TRBJ1-3; D is perhaps TRBD1 (6 bases). Germline CDR1 is LNHDA and CDR2 is SQIVND (reference sequence). Trimming took 9 bases from V and 4 from J, leaving 16 bases between them. The length of the CDR3 is 14 residues. The DNA for the CDR3 is TGTGCCAGACATAGGGGGGGGCAAGGAAACACCATATATTTT. This translates into CARHRGGQGNTIYF.